The sequence of this T cell receptor (beta chain) was determined in a study of cytomegalovirus exposure and HLA in healthy donors. Notes on the study in general: A later examination showed that TCR association rates differed by HLA locus, with DRB1 most and HLA-C fewest.

PCR primers comprised 60 Vbeta and 13 Jbeta primers. Here immunoSEQ multiplex PCR was the method, and the copy in TCRdb shows in-frame clones only, minus some. The table includes fewer than 150,000 clones, around 73% detected once. The CDR3 is 20 residues long. Germline V gives CDR1 SNHLY, CDR2 FYNNEI. Trimming at V came to 2 bases and at J to 4 bases, leaving 19 bases not matched to a gene. Concerning this clone: Its target is unknown.

Sequenced material: PBMCs. This sequence was found in a woman between 40 and 50 years old in good health and CMV-seropositive. This chain uses TRBV2 with TRBJ1-1; the match to TRBD1 covers 10 bases. CDR3 residues: CASSELGVGRQGARGTEAFF. CDR3 coding DNA: TGTGCCAGCAGTGAACTGGGAGTAGGCCGACAGGGGGCACGGGGCACTGAAGCTTTCTTT.